The clone carrying this T cell receptor (beta chain) was found many times. This entry belongs to a study of T-cell reconstitution after alpha-beta-depleted transplantation in children. Unmatched junction bases numbered 10, after V lost 5 bases and J lost 6 bases. CDR3 length: 14 amino acids. Germline CDR1 DFQATT, CDR2 SNEGSKA (reference sequence). This sample's TCRbeta library carried unique molecular identifier barcodes. One entry per CDR3 protein results from TCRdb running MiXCR on the PCR reads. The repertoire includes hundreds of thousands of distinct CDR3 sequences, approximately 16% of them detected once, and about 1.1% sits in the top ten.

The receptor's source is a human donor who donated a stem cell graft to a child with acute myeloid leukemia. V gene TRBV20-1 combines with J gene TRBJ2-7; TRBD2 matches at 10 bases. Specimen: PBMCs from the stem cell graft donor, collected from the stem cell graft. The DNA for the CDR3 is TGCAGTGCTGTCTATAGCGGGGGGTACGGCGAGCAGTACTTC. It is translated as CSAVYSGGYGEQYF.